This T cell receptor (beta chain) was sequenced during a study of cytomegalovirus exposure and HLA in healthy donors. Overall study context: Out of approximately 170 million T cells, an earlier analysis found some 110 million unique TCR beta sequences in total. Genotyping showed around 81% of some 400 donors falling in the Caucasian-associated ancestry cluster.

In the PCR, 60 Vbeta and 13 Jbeta primers were used. The assay was immunoSEQ multiplex PCR, and TCRdb's table has in-frame clones only and misses some. The sample has 60,000 or so clones; roughly 80% are singletons. Per the germline V gene, CDR1 is MNHEY and CDR2 is SVGAGI. CDR3 length: 14 residues. Trimming shortened V by 6 bases and J by 4 bases, and 12 bases separated the two germline ends. The donors gave bone marrow, and they were healthy. Study-wide results and caveats: Accurate prediction of HLA-A and HLA-B alleles (for most subjects) was reportedly achieved from TCR beta sequences.

On this clone itself: The antigen remains undetermined.

J is TRBJ2-2 and V is TRBV6-5; D possibly corresponds to TRBD1 (7 bases). Sample: PBMCs. The source of this sequence is a middle-aged woman in good health and CMV-seropositive. The CDR3 spells CASRRQGLTGELFF. CDR3 in DNA: TGTGCCAGCAGGAGACAGGGACTCACCGGGGAGCTGTTTTTT.